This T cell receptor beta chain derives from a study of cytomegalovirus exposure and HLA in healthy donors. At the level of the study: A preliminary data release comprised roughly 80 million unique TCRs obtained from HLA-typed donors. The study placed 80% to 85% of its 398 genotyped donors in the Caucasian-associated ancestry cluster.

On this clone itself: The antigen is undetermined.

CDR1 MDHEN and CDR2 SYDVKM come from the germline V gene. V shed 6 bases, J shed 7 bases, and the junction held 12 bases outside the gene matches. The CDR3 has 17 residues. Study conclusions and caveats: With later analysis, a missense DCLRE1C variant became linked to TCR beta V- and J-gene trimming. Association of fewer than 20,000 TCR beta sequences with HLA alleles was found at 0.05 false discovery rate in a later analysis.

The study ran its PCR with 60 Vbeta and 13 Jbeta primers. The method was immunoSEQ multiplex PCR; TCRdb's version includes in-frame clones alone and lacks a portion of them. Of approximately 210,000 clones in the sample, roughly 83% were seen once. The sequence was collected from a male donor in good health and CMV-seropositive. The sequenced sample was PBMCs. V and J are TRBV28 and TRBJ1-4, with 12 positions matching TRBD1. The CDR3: CASSRDRGRRGGEKLFF. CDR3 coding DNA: TGTGCCAGCAGCCGGGACAGGGGGCGCAGAGGTGGTGAAAAACTGTTTTTT.